This is a list of T cell receptor beta chains from one sample in a study of shared clonotypes between healthy human individuals. Generated by immunoSEQ multiplex PCR, the TCRdb table keeps only in-frame clones and is missing some. The sample contains about 1 million clones, around 74% of which appear only once. The sequencing sample was made of memory CD4+ T cells sorted from blood. Every receptor here comes from a man between 18 and 35 years old in good health. CDR3s include the opening cysteine and the closing phenylalanine or tryptophan. The D gene is left open where the match is weak. Size is omitted from some rows. Given values are once, few, many or a class for expanded clones.

clone size,V gene,J gene,CDR3 length,D gene,CDR3 DNA,CDR3 protein
-,TRBV23-1,TRBJ1-6,15,-,TGCGCCAGCAGTCAATACCCGCGAAATAATTCACCCCTCCACTTT,CASSQYPRNNSPLHF
-,TRBV19,TRBJ1-5,18,TRBD1,TGTGCCAGTAGTCGAGACGGCACAGGGGCTTATAGCAATCAGCCCCAGCATTTT,CASSRDGTGAYSNQPQHF
-,TRBV18,TRBJ2-3,14,-,TGTGCCAGCTCAGAGCAGGGTCTTACAGATACGCAGTATTTT,CASSEQGLTDTQYF
-,TRBV29-1,TRBJ1-4,14,-,TGCAGCGTCGCTATACCCCCGGCCATTGAAAAACTGTTTTTT,CSVAIPPAIEKLFF
-,TRBV9,TRBJ1-1,14,-,TGTGCCAGCAGCGTAGGAGGCATGAACACTGAAGCTTTCTTT,CASSVGGMNTEAFF
-,TRBV14,TRBJ2-1,14,-,TGTGCCAGCAGCCCTTTGGGCAGGTACAATGAGCAGTTCTTC,CASSPLGRYNEQFF
-,TRBV7-2,TRBJ2-1,16,-,TGTGCCAGCAGCTTATGGGGAACCAGCTCCTACAATGAGCAGTTCTTC,CASSLWGTSSYNEQFF
-,TRBV4-3,TRBJ1-6,16,-,TGCGCCAGCAGCCAAGAGACGGGCTTCAACAATTCACCCCTCCACTTT,CASSQETGFNNSPLHF
-,TRBV10-1,TRBJ2-2,14,-,TGCGCCAGCAGTGAGGGGCAGCACACCGGGGAGCTGTTTTTT,CASSEGQHTGELFF
-,TRBV28,TRBJ1-5,16,-,TGTGCCAGCAGTTCATCCCCGGGACTCATAAGTCAGCCCCAGCATTTT,CASSSSPGLISQPQHF
-,TRBV6-5,TRBJ2-2,14,TRBD1,TGTGCCAGCAGTTATTTACAGGGGTCCGGGGAGCTGTTTTTT,CASSYLQGSGELFF
once,TRBV30,TRBJ1-6,15,-,TGTGCCTGGAGTTCACCGAGCTCCTATAATTCACCCCTCCACTTT,CAWSSPSSYNSPLHF
few,TRBV18,TRBJ2-5,15,-,TGTGCCAGCTCACCAATAGGACTCATGGGGGAGACCCAGTACTTC,CASSPIGLMGETQYF
-,TRBV7-8,TRBJ2-2,15,TRBD2,TGTGCCAGCCGACCTAGCGGTTCGAACACCGGGGAGCTGTTTTTT,CASRPSGSNTGELFF
-,TRBV4-2,TRBJ1-4,15,TRBD1,TGTGCCAGCAGCCCAGGGACCAGGGGGGCTGATCAACTGTTTTTT,CASSPGTRGADQLFF
-,TRBV11-2,TRBJ2-7,16,-,TGTGCCAGCACCGGCTCCTCATGGACCAGCTCCTACGAGCAGTACTTC,CASTGSSWTSSYEQYF
-,TRBV6-4,TRBJ2-7,20,TRBD2,TGTGCCAGCAGTGACTCGAGTCTTCCTAGCGGGAGCGCTTCCCCCTACGAGCAGTACTTC,CASSDSSLPSGSASPYEQYF
-,TRBV9,TRBJ1-2,13,-,TGTGCCAGCAGCGTAGGTTCGTGGGTTGGCTACACCTTC,CASSVGSWVGYTF